These 20 T cell receptor beta chains were sequenced from one sample in a study of blood T cell repertoires in COVID-19. Using immunoSEQ multiplex PCR, the repertoire was profiled, and TCRdb retains in-frame clones only, with some absent. The table shows about 270,000 clones, with 88% occurring only once. Sequencing was carried out using PBMCs or T cells enriched from blood (not recorded which). Source of these receptors: a woman in her 40s with acute COVID-19.

V gene TRBV9 combines with J gene TRBJ1-1; D uncertain. The CDR3 covers 15 residues. Deletions cut 0 bases from V and 0 bases from J, with 9 bases between. CDR1 is SGDLS, CDR2 YYNGEE, per germline. This CDR3 reads CASSVEYKMNTEAFF. For the CDR3, the DNA is TGTGCCAGCAGCGTAGAATACAAGATGAACACTGAAGCTTTCTTT.

V is TRBV19 and J is TRBJ2-1; TRBD2 matches at 7 bases. Germline CDR1 LNHDA, CDR2 SQIVND (reference sequence). The CDR3 sequence is 13 residues long. The V gene end was trimmed by 5 bases and the J gene end by 10 bases; junction bases not matched to a gene: 8. Here the CDR3 reads CASSSASGYEQFF. The CDR3 DNA follows: TGTGCCAGTAGTTCGGCTAGCGGTTACGAGCAGTTCTTC.

The V and J genes are TRBV11-3 and TRBJ2-7; 7 positions match TRBD2. CDR3 length: 14 amino acids. The ends lost 1 base at V and 3 bases at J; junction bases unmatched: 3. The germline V gene has CDR1 SGHNT and CDR2 YENEEA. CDR3 amino acids: CASSLGPSGYEQYV. The CDR3, as DNA: TGTGCCAGCAGCTTAGGACCTAGCGGCTACGAGCAGTACGTC.

This rearrangement joins TRBV5-1 to TRBJ2-1, with 12 nucleotides matching TRBD1. CDR1 and CDR2 (germline): SGHRS, YFSETQ. The J segment lost 9 bases and the V segment lost 4 bases, leaving 8 bases of the junction unmatched. The CDR3 consists of 15 residues. The CDR3 nucleotides are TGCGCCAGCAGCGATCAGGGACAGGGGGCAAGTGAGCAGTTCTTC. Encoded protein: CASSDQGQGASEQFF.

The chain uses TRBV6-2 or TRBV6-3 and TRBJ1-5, with D hard to call. Germline V CDR1 and CDR2: MNHEY, SVGEGT. Deletions cut 4 bases from V and 2 bases from J, with 15 bases between. The CDR3 runs to 16 residues. CDR3 in DNA: TGTGCCAGCAGTTCTAGGCATAGCGGGGGCAATCAGCCCCAGCATTTT. It translates to CASSSRHSGGNQPQHF.

The J gene is TRBJ2-1, the V gene TRBV28; D is perhaps TRBD1 (5 bases). V lost 3 bases, J lost 8 bases, and 17 bases lay in between. The germline gives CDR1 MDHEN, CDR2 SYDVKM. This CDR3 contains 15 residues. CDR3 residues: CASSFPQGITDEQFF. CDR3 sequence (DNA): TGTGCCAGCAGTTTCCCCCAGGGTATTACAGATGAGCAGTTCTTC.

This rearrangement joins TRBV5-1 to TRBJ2-5; the match to TRBD2 covers 10 bases. CDR1 and CDR2 (germline): SGHRS, YFSETQ. Losses at the gene ends were 1 base for V and 8 bases for J; bases not matched to a gene: 14. There are 17 residues in the CDR3. CDR3 protein: CASSLSQREGLGGTQYF. DNA for the CDR3: TGCGCCAGCAGCTTGAGTCAGCGGGAGGGCCTGGGTGGAACCCAGTACTTC.

This chain links TRBV6-5 with TRBJ1-6; 9 bases map to TRBD1. Losses at the gene ends were 3 bases for V and 5 bases for J; bases not matched to a gene: 5. Germline values: CDR1 MNHEY, CDR2 SVGAGI. The CDR3 has 16 residues. The CDR3 nucleotides are TGTGCCAGCAGTTATTCGGACAGGGGCGATAATTCACCCCTCCACTTT. This translates into CASSYSDRGDNSPLHF.

The J gene is TRBJ1-1, the V gene TRBV28, with TRBD1 matching 10 bases. The germline CDR1 and CDR2 sequences are MDHEN and SYDVKM. Trimming removed 2 bases from V and 8 bases from J; junction bases left unmatched: 17. The CDR3 is made up of 18 amino acids. The CDR3 region has the DNA TGTGCCAGCAGTTTAATGGGGGGGACAGGGGATGGGACAGACGAAGCTTTCTTT. This sequence encodes CASSLMGGTGDGTDEAFF.

J is TRBJ1-3 and V is TRBV6-5; possible D gene TRBD1, 5 bases. CDR1 and CDR2 from the germline V gene are MNHEY and SVGAGI. The length of the CDR3 is 15 residues. Trimming stripped 6 bases from V and 0 bases from J, with 12 bases between. CDR3 protein: CASRRGADSGNTIYF. The CDR3 region has the DNA TGTGCCAGCAGAAGGGGCGCAGACTCTGGAAACACCATATATTTT.

The table lists this clone with a few counts. The chain combines TRBV15 with TRBJ2-3, with 11 bases identical to TRBD2. This CDR3 has 17 residues. V lost 6 bases and J lost 6; bases outside the gene matches: 14. CDR1 and CDR2 from the germline V gene are LNHNV and YYDKDF (reference sequence). In DNA form, the CDR3 reads TGTGCCACCAGTCAAGGGGAAACTAGCGGGAGTGTGGATACGCAGTATTTT. Protein product: CATSQGETSGSVDTQYF.

The chain links TRBV6-5 to TRBJ1-2, with no clear D. In germline, CDR1 is MNHEY, CDR2 SVGAGI. CDR3 length: 13 residues. V was clipped by 5 bases and J by 9 bases, with 16 bases between them. The chain's CDR3 is CASSPFGERSYTF. CDR3 coding DNA: TGTGCCAGCAGTCCGTTCGGGGAGAGAAGCTACACCTTC.

The genes are TRBV4-3 and TRBJ2-1; no clear D. In germline, CDR1 is LGHNA, CDR2 YSLEER. This CDR3 has 14 amino acids. V lost 4 bases and J 10 bases, leaving 17 bases between the germline ends. In DNA, the CDR3 is TGCGCCAGCAGCCTTTATAGGAGCGACCCCGAGCAGTTCTTC. Protein: CASSLYRSDPEQFF.

V gene TRBV28 combines with J gene TRBJ1-4; TRBD1 aligns across 8 bases. CDR1 is MDHEN and CDR2 is SYDVKM in the germline V gene. The length of the CDR3 is 16 residues. With V trimmed by 3 bases and J by 3 bases, 6 bases remained unmatched. This CDR3 is CASSFPGTGSNEKLFF. CDR3 nucleotides: TGTGCCAGCAGTTTCCCCGGGACAGGATCTAATGAAAAACTGTTTTTT.

This chain uses TRBV19 with TRBJ2-3; 11 bases agree with TRBD2. With V trimmed by 6 bases and J by 4 bases, 9 bases remained unmatched. Germline-derived CDR1 and CDR2 are LNHDA and SQIVND (reference sequence). The CDR3 contains 16 residues. DNA for the CDR3: TGTGCCAGTAGGCACTCTAGCGGGAGGAAGGCAGATACGCAGTATTTT. Its translation: CASRHSSGRKADTQYF. The full variable domain, with the rest looked up from reference TRBV19 and TRBJ2-3, is DGGITQSPKYLFRKEGQNVTLSCEQNLNHDAMYWYRQDPGQGLRLIYYSQIVNDFQKGDIAEGYSVSREKKESFPLTVTSAQKNPTAFYLCASRHSSGRKADTQYFGPGTRLTVL.

This rearrangement joins TRBV7-2 to TRBJ2-5, with D perhaps TRBD2 (5 bases). The germline gives CDR1 SGHTA, CDR2 FQGNSA. This CDR3 is built from 14 residues. Deletions cut 2 bases from V and 5 bases from J, with 12 bases between. CDR3: CASSLRLAPETQYF. In nucleotides, the CDR3 is TGTGCCAGCAGCTTAAGGCTAGCACCCGAGACCCAGTACTTC.

This clone appeared a few times. The genes are TRBV5-8 and TRBJ1-6; a weak D match, TRBD1 (6 bases). The CDR3 totals 12 residues. Looked up from germline, CDR1 is SGHTS and CDR2 is YDEGEE. Trimming pared 7 bases from V and 5 bases from J, leaving 7 bases between. CDR3 sequence (DNA): TGTGCCAGCCAGGGGAATAATTCACCCCTCCACTTT. The encoded protein is CASQGNNSPLHF.

CDR3 bases: TGTGCCTGGAGTGTCCAGACTAGTTGGAATGAGCAGTTCTTC. Encoded protein: CAWSVQTSWNEQFF. The rearrangement links TRBV30 to TRBJ2-1; perhaps TRBD2 as D (6 bases). The germline gives CDR1 GTSNPN, CDR2 SVGIG (reference sequence). The CDR3 runs 14 residues. V was clipped by 0 bases and J by 7 bases, with 13 bases between them.

The chain uses TRBV5-1 and TRBJ2-7; tentative D call: TRBD2 (6 bases). This CDR3 comprises 15 residues. Germline CDR1 is SGHRS and CDR2 is YFSETQ. V lost 0 bases, J lost 4 bases, and 14 bases lay in between. The CDR3 DNA is TGCGCCAGCAGCTTGGATATGGGAGGCGCGTACGAGCAGTACTTC. Its protein is CASSLDMGGAYEQYF.

The sample holds one count of this clone. The rearrangement joins TRBV19 to TRBJ1-2; D ambiguous. With 2 bases removed from V and 4 bases from J, the gap between germline ends came to 11 bases. The CDR3 contains 14 residues. Germline CDR1 LNHDA, CDR2 SQIVND (reference sequence). In nucleotides, the CDR3 is TGTGCCAGTAGTATATCTCCAGGTCCCTATGGCTACACCTTC. Protein: CASSISPGPYGYTF. The complete variable domain, with remaining parts taken from reference TRBV19 and TRBJ1-2, reads DGGITQSPKYLFRKEGQNVTLSCEQNLNHDAMYWYRQDPGQGLRLIYYSQIVNDFQKGDIAEGYSVSREKKESFPLTVTSAQKNPTAFYLCASSISPGPYGYTFGSGTRLTVV.